This entry features one TCR beta chain sequence. In the authors' workflow: Counts of nucleated cells, estimated from reference gene primer amplification, were obtained. The data were produced by immunoSEQ multiplex PCR, yet TCRdb's version contains in-frame clones alone and is incomplete. The V and J calls and clone size are taken from that table; D and trimming were inferred from the DNA. The data contain around 80,000 clones, 70% to 80% of them singletons. Germline-derived CDR1 and CDR2 are ENHRY and SYGVKD. The length of the CDR3 is 14 residues. Trimming took off 5 bases at V and 3 bases at J, with 13 bases between the two ends. The sample originates from a study of blood T cell repertoires in COVID-19. About the study: Sites in the United States, Italy and Spain provided acute and convalescent COVID-19 samples.

This receptor was identified in a man between 45 and 60 years old with active or convalescent COVID-19. The chain recombines TRBV10-3 with TRBJ1-1; weak D call: TRBD1 (6 bases). Sample: peripheral blood. This chain's CDR3 is CAISKQGADTEAFF. For the CDR3, the DNA is TGTGCCATCAGTAAACAGGGAGCGGACACTGAAGCTTTCTTT.